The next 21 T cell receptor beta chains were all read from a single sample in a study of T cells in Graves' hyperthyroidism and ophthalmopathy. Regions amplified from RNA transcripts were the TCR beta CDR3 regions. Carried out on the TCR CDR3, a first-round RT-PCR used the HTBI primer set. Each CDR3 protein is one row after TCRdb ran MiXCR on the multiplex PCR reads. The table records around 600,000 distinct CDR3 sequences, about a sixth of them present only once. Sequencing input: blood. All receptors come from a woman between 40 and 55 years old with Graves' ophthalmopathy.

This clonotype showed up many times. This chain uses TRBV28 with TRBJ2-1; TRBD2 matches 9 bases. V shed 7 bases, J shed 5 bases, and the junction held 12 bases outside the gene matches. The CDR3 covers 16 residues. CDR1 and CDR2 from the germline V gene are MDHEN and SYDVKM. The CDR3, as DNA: TGTGCCAGCACCACTCCGCCGGGCGGGGGGGACAATGAGCAGTTCTTC. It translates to CASTTPPGGGDNEQFF.

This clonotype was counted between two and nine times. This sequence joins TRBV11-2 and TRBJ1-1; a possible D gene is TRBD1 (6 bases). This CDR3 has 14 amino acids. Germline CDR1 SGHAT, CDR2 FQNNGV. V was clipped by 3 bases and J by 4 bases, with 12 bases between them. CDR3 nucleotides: TGTGCCAGCAGCTTTGGGGGCGTGGGCACTGAAGCTTTCTTT. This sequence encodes CASSFGGVGTEAFF. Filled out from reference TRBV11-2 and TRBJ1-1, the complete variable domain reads EAGVAQSPRYKIIEKRQSVAFWCNPISGHATLYWYQQILGQGPKLLIQFQNNGVVDDSQLPKDRFSAERLKGVDSTLKIQPAKLEDSAVYLCASSFGGVGTEAFFGQGTRLTVV.

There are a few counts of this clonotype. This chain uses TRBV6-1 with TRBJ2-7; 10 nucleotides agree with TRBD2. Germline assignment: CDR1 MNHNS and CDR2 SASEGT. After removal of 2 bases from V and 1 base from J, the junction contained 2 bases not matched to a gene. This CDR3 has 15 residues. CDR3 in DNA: TGTGCCAGCAGTGAATCTAGCGGGGGTTCCTACGAGCAGTACTTC. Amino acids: CASSESSGGSYEQYF.

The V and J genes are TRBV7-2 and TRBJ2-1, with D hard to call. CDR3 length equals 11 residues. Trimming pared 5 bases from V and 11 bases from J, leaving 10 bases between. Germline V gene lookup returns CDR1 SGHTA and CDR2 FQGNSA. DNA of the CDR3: TGTGCCAGCAGCCCCCGTGATCAGCAGTTCTTC. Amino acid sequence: CASSPRDQQFF.

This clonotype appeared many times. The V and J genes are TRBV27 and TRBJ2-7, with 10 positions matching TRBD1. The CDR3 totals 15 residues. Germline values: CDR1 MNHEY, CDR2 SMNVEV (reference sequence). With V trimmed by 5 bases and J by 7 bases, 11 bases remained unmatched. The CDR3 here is CASSESGTGAGEQYF. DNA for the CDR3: TGTGCCAGCAGTGAATCCGGGACAGGGGCAGGGGAGCAGTACTTC.

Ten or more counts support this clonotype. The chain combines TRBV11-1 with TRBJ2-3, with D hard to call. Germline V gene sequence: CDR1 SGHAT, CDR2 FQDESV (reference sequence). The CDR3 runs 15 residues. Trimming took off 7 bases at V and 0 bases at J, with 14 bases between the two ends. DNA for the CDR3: TGTGCCAGCACTCCCCAGCCACGTAGCACAGATACGCAGTATTTT. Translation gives CASTPQPRSTDTQYF.

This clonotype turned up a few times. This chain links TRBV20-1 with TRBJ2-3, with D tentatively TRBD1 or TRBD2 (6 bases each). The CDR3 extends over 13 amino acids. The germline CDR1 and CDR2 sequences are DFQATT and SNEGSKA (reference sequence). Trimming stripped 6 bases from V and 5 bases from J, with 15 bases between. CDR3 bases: TGCAGTGCCACTTGGGGGGCCGGAGATACGCAGTATTTT. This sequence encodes CSATWGAGDTQYF.

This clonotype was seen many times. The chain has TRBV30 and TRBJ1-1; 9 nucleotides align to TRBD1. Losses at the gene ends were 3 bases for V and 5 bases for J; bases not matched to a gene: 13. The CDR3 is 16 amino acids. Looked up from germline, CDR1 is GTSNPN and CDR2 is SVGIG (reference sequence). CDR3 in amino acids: CAWSHLGTGRRTEAFF. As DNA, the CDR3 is TGTGCCTGGAGCCACCTCGGGACAGGGCGAAGGACTGAAGCTTTCTTT.

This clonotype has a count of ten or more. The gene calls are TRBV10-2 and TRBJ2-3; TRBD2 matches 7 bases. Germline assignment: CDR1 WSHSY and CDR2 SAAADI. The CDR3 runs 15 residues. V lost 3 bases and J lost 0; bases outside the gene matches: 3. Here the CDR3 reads CASSDPAGSTDTQYF. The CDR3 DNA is TGCGCCAGCAGTGATCCAGCGGGAAGCACAGATACGCAGTATTTT.

The CDR3 nucleotides read TGTGCCAGCAGTTTGGGATCGACAGGCGCCGGGGAGCTGTTTTTT. Its protein product is CASSLGSTGAGELFF. The chain uses TRBV27 and TRBJ2-2; a possible D gene is TRBD1 (6 bases). From germline, CDR1 is MNHEY and CDR2 SMNVEV (reference sequence). The CDR3 extends over 15 amino acids. The V and J ends lost 3 bases and 6 bases respectively, with 14 bases between them.

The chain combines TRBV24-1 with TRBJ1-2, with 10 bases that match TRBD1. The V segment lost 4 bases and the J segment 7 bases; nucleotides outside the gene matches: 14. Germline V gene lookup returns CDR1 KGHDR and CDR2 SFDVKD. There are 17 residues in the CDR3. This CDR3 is CATSDHNDRGRGSGYTF. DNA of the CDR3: TGTGCCACCAGTGACCATAATGACAGGGGGCGAGGAAGTGGCTACACCTTC.

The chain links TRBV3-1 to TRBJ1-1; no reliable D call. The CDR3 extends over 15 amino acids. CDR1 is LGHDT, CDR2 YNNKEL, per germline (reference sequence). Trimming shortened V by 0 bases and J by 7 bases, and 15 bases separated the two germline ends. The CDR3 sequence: CASSQDNAALREAFF. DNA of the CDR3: TGTGCCAGCAGCCAAGATAATGCAGCCCTGCGTGAAGCTTTCTTT.

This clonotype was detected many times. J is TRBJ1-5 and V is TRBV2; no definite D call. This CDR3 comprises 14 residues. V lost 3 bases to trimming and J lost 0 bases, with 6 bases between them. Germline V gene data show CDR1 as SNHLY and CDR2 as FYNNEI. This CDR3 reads CASSDLVSNQPQHF. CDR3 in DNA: TGTGCCAGCAGTGATCTGGTTAGCAATCAGCCCCAGCATTTT.

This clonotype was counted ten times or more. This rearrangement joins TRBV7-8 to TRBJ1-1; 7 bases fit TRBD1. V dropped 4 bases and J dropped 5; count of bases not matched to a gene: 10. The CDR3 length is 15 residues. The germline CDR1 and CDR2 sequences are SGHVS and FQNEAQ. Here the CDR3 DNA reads TGTGCCAGCAGCTCAGGACAGGTTGGTCAAACTGAAGCTTTCTTT. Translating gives CASSSGQVGQTEAFF. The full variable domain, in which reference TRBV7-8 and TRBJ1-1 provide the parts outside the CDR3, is GAGVSQSPRYKVAKRGQDVALRCDPISGHVSLFWYQQALGQGPEFLTYFQNEAQLDKSGLPSDRFFAERPEGSVSTLKIQRTQQEDSAVYLCASSSGQVGQTEAFFGQGTRLTVV.

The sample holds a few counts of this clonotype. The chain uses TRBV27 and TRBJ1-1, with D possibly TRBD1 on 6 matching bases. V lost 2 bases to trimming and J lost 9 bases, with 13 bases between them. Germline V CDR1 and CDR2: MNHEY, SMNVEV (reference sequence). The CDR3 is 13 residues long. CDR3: CASSLQYRDKAFF. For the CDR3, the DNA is TGTGCCAGCAGTTTACAATACAGGGACAAAGCTTTCTTT.

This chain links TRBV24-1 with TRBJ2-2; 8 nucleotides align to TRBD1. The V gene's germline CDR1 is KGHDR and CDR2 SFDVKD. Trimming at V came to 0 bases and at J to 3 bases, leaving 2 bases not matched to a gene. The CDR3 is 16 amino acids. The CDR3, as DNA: TGTGCCACCAGTGATTTGCGGACAGGGTACACCGGGGAGCTGTTTTTT. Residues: CATSDLRTGYTGELFF.

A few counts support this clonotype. CDR3 nucleotide sequence: TGCAGTGCTAGGGTCACGGGACAGGGTTTCGAGCAGTACTTC. This encodes CSARVTGQGFEQYF. This chain connects TRBV20-1 to TRBJ2-7, with TRBD1 matching 9 bases. With V trimmed by 3 bases and J by 6 bases, 9 bases remained unmatched. The germline V gene has CDR1 DFQATT and CDR2 SNEGSKA (reference sequence). The CDR3 is 14 amino acids.

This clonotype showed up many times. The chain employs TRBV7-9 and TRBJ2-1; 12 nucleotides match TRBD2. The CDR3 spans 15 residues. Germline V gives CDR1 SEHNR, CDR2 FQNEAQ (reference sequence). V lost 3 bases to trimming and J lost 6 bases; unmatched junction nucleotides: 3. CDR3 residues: CASSFPGLAGNEQFF. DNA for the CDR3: TGTGCCAGCAGCTTTCCGGGACTAGCGGGCAATGAGCAGTTCTTC.

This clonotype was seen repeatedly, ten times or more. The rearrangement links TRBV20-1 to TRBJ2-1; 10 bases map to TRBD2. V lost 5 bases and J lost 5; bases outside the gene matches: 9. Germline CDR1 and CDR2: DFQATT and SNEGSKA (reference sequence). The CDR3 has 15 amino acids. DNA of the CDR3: TGCAGTGCTCAGAGGACTAGCGGCCCTGACAATGAGCAGTTCTTC. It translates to CSAQRTSGPDNEQFF.

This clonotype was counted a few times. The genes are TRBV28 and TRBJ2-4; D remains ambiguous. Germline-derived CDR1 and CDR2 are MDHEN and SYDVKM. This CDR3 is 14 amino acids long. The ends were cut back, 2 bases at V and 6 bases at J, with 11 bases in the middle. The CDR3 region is CASSLSRNSNIQYF. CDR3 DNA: TGTGCCAGCAGTTTAAGTAGGAACTCAAACATTCAGTACTTC.

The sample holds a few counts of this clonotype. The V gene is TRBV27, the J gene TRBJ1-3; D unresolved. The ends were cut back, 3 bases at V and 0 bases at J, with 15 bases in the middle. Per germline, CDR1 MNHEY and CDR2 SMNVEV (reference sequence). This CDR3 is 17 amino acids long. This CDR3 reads CASSFPLSRTSGNTIYF. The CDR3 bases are TGTGCCAGCAGTTTCCCCCTCTCCAGGACCTCTGGAAACACCATATATTTT.